This TCR beta chain was sequenced for a study of cytomegalovirus exposure and HLA in healthy donors (dated by TCRdb to the late 2010s). Looking at the study overall: According to an earlier analysis of several hundred of the donors, about 180 million T cells yielded roughly 100 million unique TCR beta sequences and roughly 280 Gb of sequence data. An early release covering roughly 640 HLA-typed donors comprised approximately 290 gigabases of sequencing data and 65 million to 100 million unique TCR sequences. Of the 300 to 500 genotyped donors, 70% to 90% were placed in the genetic ancestry cluster associated with self-reported Caucasian donors. The aim of the study was to test whether cataloging public T cell receptors could identify signatures of past pathogen exposure. The study used immunosequencing to profile the T cell repertoires of hundreds of subjects and linked those repertoires to cytomegalovirus serostatus. Besides the first cohort of about 730 subjects, a separate validation cohort made up of about 120 different subjects was used. The study combined high-throughput TCR immunosequencing, statistical association of individual TCRs with disease status, and machine learning to predict cytomegalovirus infection status. To study patterns of TCR occurrence, a later analysis re-analyzed previously published TCR beta repertoires from hundreds of donors and added high-resolution HLA genotyping. Rather than using new phenotypic data, the later analysis identified candidate immune exposures from TCR beta sequences and from how often those sequences occurred across donors. To decide whether each TCR beta V gene segment behaved as functional or pseudogenic, an earlier analysis of several hundred of the donors relied on high-throughput TCR beta sequencing. Alongside the repertoire data, information on donor age, sex, ethnicity and CMV serostatus was compiled. A later genetic analysis used genome-wide SNP genotypes for about three fifths of the roughly 700 donors, treating that subset as a discovery cohort. Every discovery cohort repertoire had been produced on one sequencing platform. HLA typing included class I and class II loci at four-digit resolution. Typing coverage varied by locus: about 629-630 donors for A, B, C, DRB1 and DQB1; roughly 560 for DQA1; more than 600 for DPA1; about 450 for DPB1. About five DR-DQ haplotypes were treated as single units for association and clustering because of strong linkage in the cohort. Across around 400 genotyped donors of the cohort, an average of about 240,000 unique TCR beta nucleotide sequences per donor were sequenced, and roughly a sixth of those sequences were non-productive.

To note about this clone: Its antigen has not been determined. The junction and the germline gene differ at one end; a read error may be behind it.

Overall study results and their limits: A later genetic analysis associated a missense DCLRE1C variant with V-gene and J-gene trimming of TCR beta chains, and an independent cohort replicated the association. Roughly uniform sequencing depth across donors was assumed in presence/absence analyses, although this assumption may not hold. In a later genetic analysis, fewer N-insertions in productive TCRs were reported among donors in an Asian-associated ancestry cluster than the approximately 670-donor mean. According to a later analysis, parvovirus B19, influenza, CMV and Epstein-Barr virus appeared linked to several top co-occurrence clusters. At a false discovery rate of 0.05, a later analysis linked 15,000 to 20,000 TCR beta sequences to specific HLA alleles. Because counts were too low, approximately 18 rarely observed V segments, including chromosome 9 orphons, were excluded from the earlier analysis of roughly 580 of the donors. A further reported finding was that TCR beta sequences accurately predicted the HLA-A and HLA-B alleles for most subjects in the first cohort. Compared with equally common non-associated chains, HLA-associated TCR beta chains in a later analysis were more clonally expanded and had lower generation probabilities. Correlated functional status among segregating V segments might be attributable to linkage disequilibrium, but an unknown experimental factor could not be ruled out. The study gave a list of 150 to 200 TCR beta chains associated with cytomegalovirus. A cluster of highly shared sequence variants was judged likely to represent a technical artifact of the sequencing pipeline. The cohort was sequenced for TCR beta chains only, and without alpha or paired-chain data the features that could be detected were limited. A few of the identified cytomegalovirus-associated TCR beta chains were confirmed in vitro to be specific for cytomegalovirus antigens. Broadly in line with IMGT annotations, most TCR beta V segments showed up in productive rearrangements about 90% or about 30% of the time in an earlier analysis of approximately 600 of the donors. For the cohort, immune exposure information was limited to CMV serostatus. According to the authors, the approach could potentially be generalized to other disease states and immunological phenotypes. A later analysis found that most CMV-associated TCR beta chains appeared HLA-restricted, with HLA associations seemingly driven largely by CMV exposure. Assigning TCR associations to individual alleles was difficult when HLA alleles, especially DR and DQ, strongly co-occurred. HLA typing was unavailable for some donors at each locus, so association tests used only the typed subset. While some public TCRs were present in many individuals, most TCR sequences turned up only very rarely across donors. Some IMGT-functional V segments, including TRBV6-2 and TRBV6-3, could not be distinguished by the 87-base-pair reads and were therefore excluded. In both the original and validation cohorts, the classifier was reported to diagnose cytomegalovirus status with high specificity and sensitivity. In a later analysis, TCR association rates were found to vary across HLA loci, with the most associated TCRs seen for DRB1 alleles and the fewest for HLA-C alleles.

Library prep was done by the immunoSEQ multiplex PCR assay. For the multiplex PCR, a mixture combining 60 forward primers for TCR Vbeta segments and 13 reverse primers for TCR Jbeta segments was used. The CDR3 region of rearranged TCR beta genes was amplified from genomic DNA with a multiplex PCR assay. On the Illumina HiSeq System, the amplified TCR beta libraries were sequenced as 87-base-pair reads. For the original study's pipeline: In a later analysis, approximately 74 million unique TCR beta chains were counted across the roughly 670 repertoires, and about 10 million of these chains were shared by at least two donors. Raw reads were error-corrected and collapsed into unique sequences by a nearest-neighbor algorithm in which closely related sequences were merged to remove PCR and sequencing errors. CDR3 sequences were aligned to IMGT reference sequences to assign V, D and J gene segments. For a sequence to be retained, at least a six-nucleotide match to both a V gene segment and a J gene segment was required. A rearrangement counted as productive if the CDR3 had no stop codons and remained in frame with V and J, and every other rearrangement counted as non-productive. CDR3 was defined by IMGT convention, running from the second conserved V-encoded cysteine to the conserved J-encoded phenylalanine. Sequences without an unambiguous match to a single V gene segment were excluded from the earlier analysis of about 630 of the donors. In an earlier analysis of roughly 500 of the donors, V segments were called functional above 56.7% productive rearrangements and were called segregating when the between-donor standard deviation exceeded 5%. A statistical classification framework was built to diagnose cytomegalovirus status from the catalog of TCR beta chain sequences. In a later analysis, V and J genes were assigned by comparing TCR nucleotide sequences against IMGT/GENE-DB human TR gene sequences. A later analysis assigned CDR3 sequences and most-parsimonious VDJ recombination scenarios with the TCRdist pipeline. A later analysis defined each TCR beta chain by its CDR3 amino acid sequence plus V-gene family, and excluded reads lacking a unique V-gene family. In a later analysis, approximately 590 highly shared, low-generation-probability nucleotide sequences were removed to address suspected cross-contamination and a sequencing artifact. In a later analysis, a clonal expansion index was calculated for each public chain from normalized within-repertoire ranks of inferred template counts. In a later analysis, generation probabilities were computed using a VDJ recombination model fitted to out-of-frame rearrangements, and the results were checked against IGoR. In a later analysis, TCR-TCR, TCR-HLA and TCR-CMV co-occurrence was scored with hypergeometric tests, and a repertoire-size bias correction was applied to TCR pairs. A later analysis estimated false discovery rates by permuting HLA or CMV assignments 20 times. In a later analysis, co-occurring TCRs were grouped with DBSCAN, and TCRdist sequence similarity was added when clustering was performed within HLA-allele-positive subsets. Repertoires with fewer than 30,000 or more than 120,000 public chains were left out of co-occurrence clustering, as were a few repertoires with anomalous nucleotide sharing. TCRdb limited this immuneACCESS table to in-frame rearrangements with V and J called. A share of clones is missing; checked studies link under half to unresolved V genes, and the rest is unexplained. Clone size and V and J calls were adopted from that table, with D and trimming inferred from the DNA. Present in this sample are 90,000 to 140,000 clones, roughly 79% of which were seen just once. The ten largest clones capture around 5.1% of the sample.

Taken from cysteine to phenylalanine, the CDR3 has 15 residues. Only the CDR3 DNA stays, 45 bases, in frame from base 1. Looking up the germline V gene (reference sequence) yields CDR1 MNHNY and CDR2 SVGAGI. In total, roughly 670 healthy bone marrow donors made up the cohort. At the time of sampling, every cohort member was nominally healthy, though immune exposures that went unrecorded were likely present. The donor tested CMV seronegative, placing the donor among the 300 to 450 seronegative members of the cohort. A peripheral blood sample was collected from each donor, and TCR beta sequencing was performed on peripheral blood mononuclear cells. Genomic DNA extraction from the blood cell samples was performed with the Qiagen DNeasy Blood Extraction Kit.

This clonotype was sampled from a male donor in good health and CMV-seronegative. The chain is assembled from TRBV6-6 and TRBJ2-1; TRBD1 aligns with 7 central bases. The sequencing input was PBMCs. This receptor has the CDR3 CASTYRGESYNEQFF. The nucleotide sequence reads TGTGCCAGCACTTACAGGGGTGAATCCTACAATGAGCAGTTCTTC.